This TCR beta chain was obtained from a study of T cells expressing NK-cell markers. Study results and limitations: The CD3+CD56-NKG2C+ fraction of a handful of donors was also led by these clonotypes. Dominant NKG2C+ clonotypes accounted for 1.0-7.0% of CD8+ T cells in about six donors.

On this clonotype itself: Its target is unknown.

The CDR3 totals 16 residues. CDR1 is SGHTA and CDR2 is FQGNSA in the germline V gene. Synthesis of TCR beta cDNA relied on 5'RACE template switching carrying UMIs. TCRdb re-called the 5' RACE reads, yielding one record per CDR3 amino acid sequence without DNA. Its table lists 350,000 to 400,000 distinct CDR3 sequences. Sequences were obtained from blood T cells: a sorted CD56 or NKG2C T cell subset, CD4+ or CD8+ T cells, or bulk PBMC T cells (not recorded which). This TCR derives from a woman between 50 and 59 years old in good health. The J gene is TRBJ2-2, the V gene TRBV7-2; TCRdb proposes TRBD1, but this gene call is untestable without DNA. Here the CDR3 reads CASSSSKFFGGGELFF.